This TCR beta chain is from a study of blood T cell repertoires in COVID-19. On the study more broadly: Collection of acute and convalescent COVID-19 samples took place in the United States, Italy and Spain.

TCRdb's table, derived via immunoSEQ multiplex PCR, lists solely in-frame clones and lacks some. The top ten clones hold approximately 10% of a sample with 150,000 to 200,000 clones, roughly 89% of them seen once. The V gene lost 4 bases and the J gene lost 9 bases, with 13 bases spanning the gap. Per the germline V gene, CDR1 is GTSNPN and CDR2 is SVGIG (reference sequence). This CDR3 region has 12 residues. The V and J genes are TRBV30 and TRBJ1-5; unclear D gene. The sequenced material came from peripheral blood. This TCR was sampled from a woman aged 70-85 years with COVID-19, enrolled during active disease. CDR3 DNA sequence: TGTGCCTGGAACCGAGGGTCAGGGCCCCAGCATTTT. Translated, it gives CAWNRGSGPQHF.